Presented here are 32 T cell receptor beta chains from one specimen sequenced in a study of blood T cell repertoires in COVID-19. Here immunoSEQ multiplex PCR was the method, and the copy in TCRdb shows in-frame clones only, minus some. The table lists roughly 190,000 clones, roughly four fifths of them singletons. Source material: peripheral blood. The origin of the receptors is a woman aged 45-65 years with acute or convalescent COVID-19.

The rearrangement links TRBV6-2 or TRBV6-3 to TRBJ2-7; a weak D match, TRBD2 (6 bases). V was trimmed by 4 bases and J by 2 bases, leaving 12 bases between them. Germline assignment: CDR1 MNHEY and CDR2 SVGEGT. CDR3 length equals 14 residues. Here the CDR3 DNA reads TGTGCCAGCAGTTCCACTAGCCTCACCTACGAGCAGTACTTC. This codes for CASSSTSLTYEQYF.

The chain recombines TRBV5-8 with TRBJ1-2, with D uncertain. Germline V CDR1 and CDR2: SGHTS, YDEGEE. Trimming left V 1 base short and J 9 bases short, with 10 bases between. The CDR3 runs to 12 residues. Here the CDR3 reads CASSLTIGSYTF. CDR3 sequence (DNA): TGTGCCAGCAGCTTGACCATCGGGAGCTACACCTTC.

This clone was seen only once. The chain combines TRBV13 with TRBJ2-7; TRBD1 matches at 8 bases. The CDR3 is 14 residues long. With V trimmed by 5 bases and J by 4 bases, 7 bases remained unmatched. Germline V CDR1 and CDR2: PRHDT, FYEKMQ (reference sequence). CDR3 coding DNA: TGTGCCAGCAGCCCCCGGACAGGGCCTTACGAGCAGTACTTC. This translates into CASSPRTGPYEQYF.

The J gene is TRBJ2-7, the V gene TRBV19; perhaps TRBD1 as D (6 bases). The CDR3 covers 15 residues. Trimming took 0 bases from V and 3 from J, leaving 12 bases between them. Germline V lookup: CDR1 LNHDA, CDR2 SQIVND (reference sequence). Here the CDR3 DNA reads TGTGCCAGTAGTATAGAAGGGCAGGGGAACTACGAGCAGTACTTC. Translation: CASSIEGQGNYEQYF.

The V and J genes are TRBV29-1 and TRBJ1-2, with 10 positions matching TRBD1. Germline CDR1 reads SQVTM; CDR2 reads ANQGSEA. The J segment lost 5 bases and the V segment lost 6 bases, leaving 12 bases of the junction unmatched. The CDR3 runs to 15 residues. As DNA, the CDR3 is TGCAGCGTCTCTATCCCCCGGGGACAGGGGTATGGCTACACCTTC. Protein sequence: CSVSIPRGQGYGYTF. The full variable domain, in which reference TRBV29-1 and TRBJ1-2 provide the parts outside the CDR3, is SAVISQKPSRDICQRGTSLTIQCQVDSQVTMMFWYRQQPGQSLTLIATANQGSEATYESGFVIDKFPISRPNLTFSTLTVSNMSPEDSSIYLCSVSIPRGQGYGYTFGSGTRLTVV.

The V call is TRBV11-2, the J call TRBJ1-2, with 9 bases lining up with TRBD1. Germline V gene sequence: CDR1 SGHAT, CDR2 FQNNGV. The CDR3 length is 13 residues. Trimming at V came to 5 bases and at J to 7 bases, leaving 5 bases not matched to a gene. The CDR3 here is CASSQQGAGGYTF. The CDR3 DNA reads TGTGCCAGCAGCCAACAGGGGGCGGGTGGCTACACCTTC.

This chain connects TRBV25-1 to TRBJ2-7, with 10 nucleotides matching TRBD1. CDR3 length: 16 residues. Germline loops: CDR1 MGHDK, CDR2 SYGVNS. J gave up 5 bases and V 2 bases, and 9 bases lay outside the gene matches. CDR3 nucleotides: TGTGCCAGCAGTGAAGCCGGGACAGGGGTTTTGGACGAGCAGTACTTC. It codes for CASSEAGTGVLDEQYF.

The gene calls are TRBV7-2 and TRBJ2-1, with 10 bases lining up with TRBD2. The CDR3 consists of 18 residues. The V and J ends lost 4 bases and 1 base, in that order; junction bases with no gene match: 10. Germline lookup yields CDR1 SGHTA and CDR2 FQGNSA. CDR3 DNA: TGTGCCAGCAGCTCCGTAGCGGGAGGACTTAGATCCTACAATGAGCAGTTCTTC. Its protein product is CASSSVAGGLRSYNEQFF.

The chain recombines TRBV7-8 with TRBJ1-2, with TRBD1 matching 7 bases. The CDR3 extends over 13 amino acids. The V gene end was trimmed by 5 bases and the J gene end by 7 bases; junction bases not matched to a gene: 7. The germline CDR1 and CDR2 sequences are SGHVS and FQNEAQ. The chain's CDR3 is CASSQGEGLGYTF. Here the CDR3 DNA reads TGTGCCAGCAGCCAGGGGGAGGGCCTTGGCTACACCTTC.

The J gene is TRBJ1-1, the V gene TRBV24-1; D perhaps matches TRBD1 (6 bases). Trimming left V 1 base short and J 4 bases short, with 15 bases between. This CDR3 is built from 16 residues. Germline V gene data show CDR1 as KGHDR and CDR2 as SFDVKD. The CDR3 DNA follows: TGTGCCACCAGTGATTTAGGGGAGGGGGTAGGCACTGAAGCTTTCTTT. This encodes CATSDLGEGVGTEAFF.

V gene TRBV6-5 combines with J gene TRBJ1-5, with a weak D call TRBD1 (6 bases). The CDR3 sequence is 14 residues long. CDR1 is MNHEY, CDR2 SVGAGI, per germline. Between the trimmed V and J ends, which lost 5 bases and 4 bases, there was a span of 12 bases. The CDR3 region is CASSTNRVNQPQHF. The DNA for the CDR3 is TGTGCCAGCAGTACAAACAGGGTGAATCAGCCCCAGCATTTT.

This sequence joins TRBV12-3 or TRBV12-4 and TRBJ1-2, with D maybe TRBD1 (5 bases). This CDR3 spans 12 amino acids. Trimming shortened V by 5 bases and J by 8 bases, and 12 bases separated the two germline ends. CDR3 nucleotides: TGTGCCAGCAGTCAGGGCCCTGTCGGCTACACCTTC. It encodes CASSQGPVGYTF.

The chain combines TRBV30 with TRBJ1-2; 9 bases agree with TRBD1. The germline V gene has CDR1 GTSNPN and CDR2 SVGIG (reference sequence). This CDR3 region has 14 residues. J gave up 4 bases and V 2 bases, and 5 bases lay outside the gene matches. The CDR3 DNA sequence: TGTGCCTGGAGTCCGGACAGGGGCTTCTATGGCTACACCTTC. As protein: CAWSPDRGFYGYTF. The full variable domain, its missing parts supplied by reference TRBV30 and TRBJ1-2, is SQTIHQWPATLVQPVGSPLSLECTVEGTSNPNLYWYRQAAGRGLQLLFYSVGIGQISSEVPQNLSASRPQDRQFILSSKKLLLSDSGFYLCAWSPDRGFYGYTFGSGTRLTVV.

Only a few counts were recorded for this clone. V usage is TRBV18 and J usage is TRBJ1-1; D might be TRBD1 (6 bases). The CDR3 has 12 amino acids. CDR1 is KGHSH and CDR2 is LQKENI in the germline V gene. Trimming took off 4 bases at V and 11 bases at J, with 14 bases between the two ends. The CDR3 DNA follows: TGTGCCAGCTCACTAGGAGACAGGAGCGCTTTCTTT. Translating gives CASSLGDRSAFF.

This chain connects TRBV28 to TRBJ1-4; no firm D call. CDR1 is MDHEN, CDR2 SYDVKM, per germline. The ends were cut back, 3 bases at V and 4 bases at J, with 12 bases in the middle. The CDR3 runs to 15 residues. CDR3 loop: CASSFYGENNEKLFF. The CDR3 nucleotides are TGTGCCAGCAGTTTCTATGGGGAGAATAATGAAAAACTGTTTTTT. Together with reference TRBV28 and TRBJ1-4, the CDR3 gives the full variable domain: DVKVTQSSRYLVKRTGEKVFLECVQDMDHENMFWYRQDPGLGLRLIYFSYDVKMKEKGDIPEGYSVSREKKERFSLILESASTNQTSMYLCASSFYGENNEKLFFGSGTQLSVL.

This clone was counted once. This chain links TRBV7-9 with TRBJ2-5; D not resolved. Trimming removed 3 bases at V and 5 bases at J, with 16 bases between. Germline-derived CDR1 and CDR2 are SEHNR and FQNEAQ (reference sequence). The CDR3 is made up of 15 amino acids. For the CDR3, the DNA is TGTGCCAGCAGCTTGTTGCGTATGCAAACGGAGACCCAGTACTTC. It encodes CASSLLRMQTETQYF.

This rearrangement joins TRBV7-8 to TRBJ1-3; 9 bases map to TRBD1. V shed 4 bases, J shed 4 bases, and the junction held 2 bases outside the gene matches. Germline CDR1 is SGHVS and CDR2 is FQNEAQ. The CDR3 loop spans 14 amino acids. The CDR3 reads CASSWTGEGNTIYF. The DNA of the CDR3 is TGTGCCAGCAGCTGGACAGGGGAGGGAAACACCATATATTTT. The full variable domain, in which reference TRBV7-8 and TRBJ1-3 provide the parts outside the CDR3, is GAGVSQSPRYKVAKRGQDVALRCDPISGHVSLFWYQQALGQGPEFLTYFQNEAQLDKSGLPSDRFFAERPEGSVSTLKIQRTQQEDSAVYLCASSWTGEGNTIYFGEGSWLTVV.

The CDR3 DNA sequence: TGTGCCAGCAGCCCCACTCAGGGCATCTATGGCTACACCTTC. Residues: CASSPTQGIYGYTF. V and J are TRBV4-2 and TRBJ1-2; the D gene is possibly TRBD1 (5 bases). There are 14 residues in the CDR3. Germline V gene lookup returns CDR1 LGHNA and CDR2 YNFKEQ. Trimming removed 4 bases from V and 4 bases from J, with 13 bases in between.

The chain employs TRBV6-5 and TRBJ2-5, with 10 bases that match TRBD2. The CDR3 consists of 14 residues. V trimming: 5 bases; J trimming: 5 bases; junction bases outside the gene matches: 5. CDR1 is MNHEY, CDR2 SVGAGI, per germline. The CDR3 nucleotides are TGTGCCAGCAGTAGCGGGGGGGCGTCGGAGACCCAGTACTTC. Protein: CASSSGGASETQYF.

The chain recombines TRBV7-9 with TRBJ2-1, with 8 nucleotides matching TRBD1. This CDR3 contains 15 residues. In germline, CDR1 is SEHNR, CDR2 FQNEAQ (reference sequence). After removal of 5 bases from V and 5 bases from J, the junction contained 8 bases not matched to a gene. The CDR3, as DNA: TGTGCCAGCAGCCGAACCGGGACAGGACACAATGAGCAGTTCTTC. Its protein is CASSRTGTGHNEQFF.

This chain links TRBV30 with TRBJ1-1; TRBD1 might be the D (5 bases). V gave up 5 bases and J gave up 4 bases, with 8 bases separating them. The germline V gene encodes CDR1 GTSNPN and CDR2 SVGIG (reference sequence). The CDR3 length is 11 residues. CDR3 nucleotide sequence: TGTGCCTGGGATCAGGGCACTGAAGCTTTCTTT. It is translated as CAWDQGTEAFF.

The V gene is TRBV19, the J gene TRBJ2-5, with 7 bases lining up with TRBD1. Looked up from germline, CDR1 is LNHDA and CDR2 is SQIVND (reference sequence). V gave up 7 bases and J gave up 1 base; unmatched junction bases: 12. The CDR3 is made up of 16 amino acids. In DNA form, the CDR3 reads TGTGCCAGTAATCCCGGGACAGCGAGTCTCCAAGAGACCCAGTACTTC. It yields the protein CASNPGTASLQETQYF.

The J gene is TRBJ1-2, the V gene TRBV4-1; D is perhaps TRBD1 (6 bases). The CDR3 is 16 amino acids. With 0 bases removed from V and 8 bases from J, the gap between germline ends came to 19 bases. Germline assignment: CDR1 MGHRA and CDR2 YSYEKL. The CDR3 sequence: CASSQDTGRVFRGYTF. CDR3 in DNA: TGCGCCAGCAGCCAAGATACAGGGAGGGTCTTTAGGGGCTACACCTTC.

This clone was picked up one time. The rearrangement links TRBV27 to TRBJ2-1; 7 bases are a match to TRBD2. This CDR3 contains 16 residues. Germline CDR1 reads MNHEY; CDR2 reads SMNVEV (reference sequence). The V and J ends lost 1 base and 6 bases, in that order; junction bases with no gene match: 9. DNA of the CDR3: TGTGCCAGCAGTTTATTAGGGGAGGGCCAAGCCAATGAGCAGTTCTTC. Protein product: CASSLLGEGQANEQFF.

There are a few counts of this clone. The rearrangement joins TRBV5-1 to TRBJ1-6; D not resolved. The germline V gene encodes CDR1 SGHRS and CDR2 YFSETQ. The V end lost 1 base, the J end lost 7 bases, and 9 bases lay between the germline ends. The CDR3 is 14 residues long. The CDR3 is CASSLLGSNSPLHF. The DNA of the CDR3 is TGCGCCAGCAGCTTGTTGGGGAGCAATTCACCCCTCCACTTT.

This clone was recorded only once. This rearrangement joins TRBV10-3 to TRBJ1-1; 8 bases are a match to TRBD1. V lost 2 bases to trimming and J lost 5 bases; unmatched junction nucleotides: 4. Germline V gene lookup returns CDR1 ENHRY and CDR2 SYGVKD. The CDR3 is 14 amino acids. The CDR3 spells CAISEETGGTEAFF. The CDR3 bases are TGTGCCATCAGTGAGGAAACAGGGGGAACTGAAGCTTTCTTT.

The chain couples TRBV3-1 (or the pseudogene TRBV3-2) to TRBJ2-7; D ambiguous. The ends were cut back, 0 bases at V and 5 bases at J, with 5 bases in the middle. Germline-derived CDR1 and CDR2 are LGHDT and YNNKEL (reference sequence). This CDR3 is 12 amino acids long. In DNA form, the CDR3 reads TGTGCCAGCAGCCAAGAATATCACGAGCAGTACTTC. Amino acids: CASSQEYHEQYF.

The chain has TRBV7-9 and TRBJ2-7; D unclear. The V gene's germline CDR1 is SEHNR and CDR2 FQNEAQ (reference sequence). This CDR3 contains 13 residues. Trimming took off 1 base at V and 3 bases at J, with 7 bases between the two ends. The CDR3 coding sequence is TGTGCCAGCAGCTTAGATCCCCACTACGAGCAGTACTTC. Its translation: CASSLDPHYEQYF. Filled out from reference TRBV7-9 and TRBJ2-7, the complete variable domain reads DTGVSQNPRHKITKRGQNVTFRCDPISEHNRLYWYRQTLGQGPEFLTYFQNEAQLEKSRLLSDRFSAERPKGSFSTLEIQRTEQGDSAMYLCASSLDPHYEQYFGPGTRLTVT.

This clone was observed a handful of times. The rearrangement joins TRBV7-2 to TRBJ2-3, with TRBD2 identical over 7 bases. CDR1 is SGHTA, CDR2 FQGNSA, per germline. The trim removed 2 bases at V and 6 bases at J, leaving 2 bases unmatched. This CDR3 spans 13 amino acids. The DNA of the CDR3 is TGTGCCAGCAGCTTACGGCGGGGGGATACGCAGTATTTT. This encodes CASSLRRGDTQYF.

The V and J genes are TRBV28 and TRBJ2-5; tentatively, D is TRBD1 (6 bases). The V and J ends lost 2 bases and 2 bases respectively, with 6 bases between them. Germline V gene sequence: CDR1 MDHEN, CDR2 SYDVKM. The CDR3 spans 13 residues. CDR3 nucleotide sequence: TGTGCCAGCAGTTTAGGACAGCAAGAGACCCAGTACTTC. It is translated as CASSLGQQETQYF. Variable domain in full (rest from reference TRBV28 and TRBJ2-5): DVKVTQSSRYLVKRTGEKVFLECVQDMDHENMFWYRQDPGLGLRLIYFSYDVKMKEKGDIPEGYSVSREKKERFSLILESASTNQTSMYLCASSLGQQETQYFGPGTRLLVL.

The J gene is TRBJ2-3, the V gene TRBV30; 10 bases map to TRBD1. J lost 3 bases, V lost 0 bases, and 6 bases had no gene match. This CDR3 has 16 amino acids. Germline V gives CDR1 GTSNPN, CDR2 SVGIG (reference sequence). The CDR3 loop is CAWSVVDRGRTDTQYF. CDR3 nucleotide sequence: TGTGCCTGGAGTGTGGTTGACAGGGGGCGAACAGATACGCAGTATTTT.

The chain joins TRBV28 to TRBJ2-7; 7 nucleotides line up with TRBD1. With 5 bases clipped from V and 0 bases from J, the junction kept 7 bases outside the gene matches. Germline V CDR1 and CDR2: MDHEN, SYDVKM. The CDR3 totals 15 residues. CDR3 in DNA: TGTGCCAGCAGTCTTCCCGACAGGGCCTCCTACGAGCAGTACTTC. As protein: CASSLPDRASYEQYF. Supplemented by reference TRBV28 and TRBJ2-7, the full variable domain reads DVKVTQSSRYLVKRTGEKVFLECVQDMDHENMFWYRQDPGLGLRLIYFSYDVKMKEKGDIPEGYSVSREKKERFSLILESASTNQTSMYLCASSLPDRASYEQYFGPGTRLTVT.